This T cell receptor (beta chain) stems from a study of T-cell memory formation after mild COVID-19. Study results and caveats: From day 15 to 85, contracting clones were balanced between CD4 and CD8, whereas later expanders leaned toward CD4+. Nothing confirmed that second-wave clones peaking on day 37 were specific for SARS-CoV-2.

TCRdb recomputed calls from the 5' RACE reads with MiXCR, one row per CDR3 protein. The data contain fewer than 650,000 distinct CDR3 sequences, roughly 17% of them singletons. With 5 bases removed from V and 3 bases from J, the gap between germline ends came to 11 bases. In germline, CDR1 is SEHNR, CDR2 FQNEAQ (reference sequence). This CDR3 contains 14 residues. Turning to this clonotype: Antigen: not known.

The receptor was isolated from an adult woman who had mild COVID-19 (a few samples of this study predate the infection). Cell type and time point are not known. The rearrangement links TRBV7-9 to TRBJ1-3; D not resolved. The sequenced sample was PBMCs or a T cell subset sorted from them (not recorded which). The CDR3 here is CASSLQYYGNTIYF. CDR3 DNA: TGTGCCAGCAGCCTCCAATACTATGGAAACACCATATATTTT.